This T cell receptor (beta chain) was profiled in a study of early T cells in non-severe SARS-CoV-2 infection (dated by TCRdb to the early 2020s). A note on the overall study: TCR sequencing used bulk RNA from unsorted whole blood, so alpha and beta chains could not be paired. Points the paper makes about the study in general: Matching against VDJdb was skewed toward anti-spike CD8 responses, likely underestimated virus-specific expansions, and missed private and CD4 specificities.

This clonotype was observed at least ten times. Its antigen has not been determined. The sample holds no much larger clone one base away, and base qualities are not on file. This was a case-control study nested in a cohort of healthcare workers in London, UK, who had nasopharyngeal swab PCR tests and blood samples taken every week. Between 23 and 31 March 2020, the week of the UK lockdown, healthcare workers were enrolled and then followed up weekly for as long as 16 weeks. The library was prepared using 5' RACE. Sequencing instrument: NextSeq 500. To correct for sequencing error and PCR bias, the TCR library protocol tagged individual cDNA molecules with unique molecular identifiers. Both TCR alpha and beta chains were sequenced, and tight co-correlation was observed between alpha and beta sequence abundances in each sample. The source study handled its data this way. Decombinator V4 was used to annotate TCR sequences for V gene, J gene and CDR3. TCRs were defined as expanded if a significant change between any two time points was detected under a Poisson model with p below 0.0001. Abundances of TCRs were expressed as counts per million after normalisation to the total number of TCRs sequenced in each sample. TRAV1-2 paired with TRAJ12, TRAJ20 or TRAJ33 defined MAIT TCRs, while TRAV10 paired with TRAJ18 defined iNKT TCRs. VDJdb, accessed 1 November 2021, was searched for CMV, EBV and SARS-CoV-2 annotated TCRs, excluding TCRs annotated for multiple antigens. TCRdb trimmed public reads at Q25 via fastp, called clones via MiXCR and kept in-frame beta chains. CDR3 protein duplicates are merged, each entry listing the most common genes and DNA. Clone size and V and J calls follow TCRdb, not the original study. The sample table shows about 69,000 distinct CDR3 sequences, and roughly 4.8% are seen once. Under 4% of the sample is in the top ten clones.

The germline V gene provides CDR1 SQVTM and CDR2 ANQGSEA. Trimming accounts for 6 bases at V and 4 bases at J, while the number of junction bases matched to no gene is 11. Inclusive of the bounding cysteine and phenylalanine, the CDR3 is 14 residues long. The only DNA kept is the CDR3, 42 bases in frame from the first base. The sequence was collected from an adult who was a healthcare worker with PCR-confirmed SARS-CoV-2 infection or an uninfected control (not recorded which). The donor label of this sample is uncertain. The chain is made from TRBV29-1 and TRBJ1-1; TRBD1 agrees with 7 junctional bases. The sample here was whole blood, taken at baseline. The sequenced DNA: TGCAGCGTCGTACTAACAGGGGCCTTCACTGAAGCTTTCTTT. Its protein is CSVVLTGAFTEAFF.